What follows are 10 T cell receptor beta chains derived from one specimen sequenced in a study of blood T cell repertoires in COVID-19. Only in-frame clones appear in the TCRdb table, and some are missing; sequencing was by immunoSEQ multiplex PCR. Among 210,000 or so clones listed, approximately 88% were seen once. The sequencing input was PBMCs or T cells enriched from blood (not recorded which). These receptors all stem from a woman aged 30 to 39 who had been exposed to COVID-19.

The chain employs TRBV12-3 or TRBV12-4 and TRBJ1-2; 8 bases are a match to TRBD1. This CDR3 is built from 13 residues. J lost 10 bases, V lost 3 bases, and 7 bases had no gene match. As DNA, the CDR3 is TGTGCCAGCAGTTTTGGACAGGGCAGGGCCTACACCTTC. Translating gives CASSFGQGRAYTF.

The chain combines TRBV30 with TRBJ2-7, with 8 nucleotides matching TRBD1. The ends lost 5 bases at V and 7 bases at J; junction bases unmatched: 10. The germline V gene encodes CDR1 GTSNPN and CDR2 SVGIG (reference sequence). The CDR3 spans 13 residues. CDR3 nucleotide sequence: TGTGCCTGGGAAATAGACAGGGGCTCGGAGCAGTACTTC. Protein product: CAWEIDRGSEQYF.

As for this clone: A junction boundary mismatches the germline segment, possibly from a read error. This chain uses TRBV3-1 (or the pseudogene TRBV3-2) with TRBJ2-7; 10 bases agree with TRBD2. The CDR3 is made up of 14 amino acids. CDR1 LGHDT and CDR2 YNNKEL come from the germline V gene (reference sequence). The CDR3 loop is CASSQDLAGAPRDF. The CDR3 DNA reads TGTGCCAGCAGCCAAGATCTAGCGGGAGCCCCTCGGGACTTC.

The J gene is TRBJ2-1, the V gene TRBV30; no reliable D call. Trimming pared 5 bases from V and 3 bases from J, leaving 5 bases between. Germline V CDR1 and CDR2: GTSNPN, SVGIG (reference sequence). The CDR3 spans 11 residues. As DNA, the CDR3 is TGTGCCTGGGTCAGCTACAATGAGCAGTTCTTC. Translation gives CAWVSYNEQFF.

The chain couples TRBV15 to TRBJ1-3; tentatively, D is TRBD1 (5 bases). Per germline, CDR1 LNHNV and CDR2 YYDKDF (reference sequence). The germline V and J ends were trimmed by 0 bases and 2 bases, with 8 bases remaining between them. The CDR3 extends over 15 amino acids. The CDR3 reads CATSRDMGPGNTIYF. CDR3 coding DNA: TGTGCCACCAGCAGAGATATGGGGCCTGGAAACACCATATATTTT. Together with reference TRBV15 and TRBJ1-3, the CDR3 gives the full variable domain: DAMVIQNPRYQVTQFGKPVTLSCSQTLNHNVMYWYQQKSSQAPKLLFHYYDKDFNNEADTPDNFQSRRPNTSFCFLDIRSPGLGDTAMYLCATSRDMGPGNTIYFGEGSWLTVV.

A few counts support this clone. This chain joins TRBV2 and TRBJ1-2; 7 nucleotides align to TRBD1. The CDR3 contains 16 residues. The V and J ends lost 8 bases and 4 bases, in that order; junction bases with no gene match: 16. Germline V gene lookup returns CDR1 SNHLY and CDR2 FYNNEI. DNA for the CDR3: TGTGCCAGCGGGAAAGGCGGGACAGCCAGGGGCTATGGCTACACCTTC. It specifies CASGKGGTARGYGYTF.

The V gene is TRBV3-1 (or the pseudogene TRBV3-2), the J gene TRBJ2-7, with D possibly being TRBD2 (6 bases). Trimming stripped 4 bases from V and 1 base from J, with 8 bases between. CDR3 length equals 13 residues. The germline gives CDR1 LGHDT, CDR2 YNNKEL (reference sequence). The CDR3 reads CASSPLASYEQYF. CDR3 coding DNA: TGTGCCAGCAGCCCGCTAGCGTCCTACGAGCAGTACTTC.

The V and J genes are TRBV5-7 and TRBJ2-5, with D possibly matching TRBD1 (6 bases). TRBV5-7 is classed as an ORF, of uncertain function. Trimming removed 6 bases from V and 5 bases from J, with 11 bases in between. The CDR3 covers 12 residues. The CDR3 spells CASTPRGETQYF. In DNA form, the CDR3 reads TGTGCCAGCACCCCTAGGGGGGAGACCCAGTACTTC.

The genes are TRBV7-6 and TRBJ2-7, with 7 positions matching TRBD1. V shed 4 bases, J shed 9 bases, and the junction held 6 bases outside the gene matches. The CDR3 sequence is 12 residues long. The germline V gene has CDR1 SGHVS and CDR2 FNYEAQ. The CDR3 nucleotides are TGTGCCAGCAGCTCCGGGACAGATAGGCAGTACTTC. Translation: CASSSGTDRQYF. The variable domain in full, completed from reference TRBV7-6 and TRBJ2-7, reads GAGVSQSPRYKVTKRGQDVALRCDPISGHVSLYWYRQALGQGPEFLTYFNYEAQQDKSGLPNDRFSAERPEGSISTLTIQRTEQRDSAMYRCASSSGTDRQYFGPGTRLTVT.

J is TRBJ2-7 and V is TRBV7-9; maybe TRBD2 (7 bases). The length of the CDR3 is 15 residues. V gave up 3 bases and J gave up 2 bases, with 14 bases separating them. The V gene's germline CDR1 is SEHNR and CDR2 FQNEAQ (reference sequence). The chain's CDR3 is CASSFNRRGPYEQYF. Here the CDR3 DNA reads TGTGCCAGCAGCTTTAATAGGCGGGGGCCCTACGAGCAGTACTTC.